A single sample is the source of the 11 T cell receptor beta chains below, sequenced in a study of blood T cell repertoires in COVID-19. Repertoires were generated with immunoSEQ multiplex PCR, while TCRdb's copy carries only in-frame clones and drops some. In the table there are about 230,000 clones, about 88% of which are singletons. Material for sequencing was peripheral blood. These receptors came from a man aged 35 to 55 with acute or convalescent COVID-19.

V is TRBV16 and J is TRBJ1-2; D remains ambiguous. Germline lookup yields CDR1 KGHSY and CDR2 FQNENV. CDR3 length equals 13 residues. Between the trimmed V and J ends, which lost 0 bases and 8 bases, there was a span of 10 bases. CDR3 bases: TGTGCCAGCAGCCAATCAAGCCGGTGGGGCTACACCTTC. This codes for CASSQSSRWGYTF.

Comment on this clone: One junction end disagrees with the germline gene, perhaps due to a read error. The V gene is TRBV13, the J gene TRBJ2-2; a weak D match, TRBD1 (6 bases). CDR1 and CDR2 (germline): PRHDT, FYEKMQ (reference sequence). CDR3 length: 13 residues. For the CDR3, the DNA is TGTGCCAGCAGGGGGGCGGCGACCGGGGCGCTGTTTTTT. Translation: CASRGAATGALFF.

The chain has TRBV29-1 and TRBJ1-2, with a possible D match to TRBD1 (6 bases). This CDR3 spans 11 amino acids. Trimming took 4 bases from V and 7 from J, leaving 10 bases between them. Looked up from germline, CDR1 is SQVTM and CDR2 is ANQGSEA. The CDR3 is CSVGVGGGYTF. As DNA, the CDR3 is TGCAGCGTTGGCGTAGGGGGTGGCTACACCTTC. Full variable domain (missing parts from reference TRBV29-1 and TRBJ1-2): SAVISQKPSRDICQRGTSLTIQCQVDSQVTMMFWYRQQPGQSLTLIATANQGSEATYESGFVIDKFPISRPNLTFSTLTVSNMSPEDSSIYLCSVGVGGGYTFGSGTRLTVV.

The V gene is TRBV19, the J gene TRBJ2-3; the D is unclear. V dropped 6 bases and J dropped 1 base, with 11 bases sitting between them. From germline, CDR1 is LNHDA and CDR2 SQIVND (reference sequence). This CDR3 has 14 amino acids. The DNA of the CDR3 is TGTGCCAGTAGCACATATACCGGCACAGATACGCAGTATTTT. Encoded protein: CASSTYTGTDTQYF.

The chain is built from TRBV6-5 and TRBJ1-2, with 8 bases fitting TRBD1. V lost 4 bases, J lost 8 bases, and 9 bases stayed unmatched. This CDR3 comprises 14 residues. Germline V lookup: CDR1 MNHEY, CDR2 SVGAGI. The CDR3 spells CASSSGTGREGYTF. The CDR3 region has the DNA TGTGCCAGCAGTTCCGGGACAGGTAGAGAGGGCTACACCTTC.

The genes are TRBV6-2 or TRBV6-3 and TRBJ2-4, with 8 bases lining up with TRBD2. The V gene's germline CDR1 is MNHEY and CDR2 SVGEGT. The CDR3 runs 14 residues. V trimming: 6 bases; J trimming: 2 bases; junction bases outside the gene matches: 3. The CDR3 DNA sequence: TGTGCCAGCAGCGGGGGGGCCTCCAAAAACATTCAGTACTTC. Protein product: CASSGGASKNIQYF.

The J gene is TRBJ2-2, the V gene TRBV5-1; 11 nucleotides agree with TRBD2. This CDR3 has 16 residues. Germline loops: CDR1 SGHRS, CDR2 YFSETQ. Trimming removed 3 bases from V and 7 bases from J; junction bases left unmatched: 8. DNA of the CDR3: TGCGCCAGCAGCTGGTCACTAGCGGGGGATGGCGGGGAGCTGTTTTTT. This translates into CASSWSLAGDGGELFF.

The V and J genes are TRBV2 and TRBJ1-1, with 7 bases lining up with TRBD1. CDR1 and CDR2 from the germline V gene are SNHLY and FYNNEI. The V and J ends lost 6 bases and 1 base, in that order; junction bases with no gene match: 5. The CDR3 length is 14 residues. CDR3 in DNA: TGTGCCAGCAGCGTAACAGGGGAGAACACTGAAGCTTTCTTT. It encodes CASSVTGENTEAFF.

The chain links TRBV27 to TRBJ2-7, with TRBD1 matching over 10 bases. This CDR3 has 14 amino acids. Trimming took 6 bases from V and 5 from J; bases not matched to a gene: 7. Germline V gives CDR1 MNHEY, CDR2 SMNVEV (reference sequence). This CDR3 is CASSLGTGVNEQYF. The CDR3 nucleotides are TGTGCCAGCAGCCTCGGGACAGGGGTGAACGAGCAGTACTTC.

The chain links TRBV5-5 to TRBJ2-7, with 7 nucleotides matching TRBD1. V was clipped by 0 bases and J by 4 bases; unmatched bases: 4. The CDR3 has 14 amino acids. Looked up from germline, CDR1 is SGHKS and CDR2 is YYEKEE (reference sequence). The CDR3 DNA is TGTGCCAGCAGCTTGGTGGCAGGGGGATACGAGCAGTACTTC. Translating it yields CASSLVAGGYEQYF.

The rearrangement links TRBV13 to TRBJ2-7; 7 bases agree with TRBD1. The germline V gene has CDR1 PRHDT and CDR2 FYEKMQ (reference sequence). V lost 4 bases and J lost 1; bases outside the gene matches: 7. CDR3 length: 15 residues. The chain's CDR3 is CASSSRDRISYEQYF. In nucleotides, the CDR3 is TGTGCCAGCAGCTCGAGGGACAGAATTTCCTACGAGCAGTACTTC.